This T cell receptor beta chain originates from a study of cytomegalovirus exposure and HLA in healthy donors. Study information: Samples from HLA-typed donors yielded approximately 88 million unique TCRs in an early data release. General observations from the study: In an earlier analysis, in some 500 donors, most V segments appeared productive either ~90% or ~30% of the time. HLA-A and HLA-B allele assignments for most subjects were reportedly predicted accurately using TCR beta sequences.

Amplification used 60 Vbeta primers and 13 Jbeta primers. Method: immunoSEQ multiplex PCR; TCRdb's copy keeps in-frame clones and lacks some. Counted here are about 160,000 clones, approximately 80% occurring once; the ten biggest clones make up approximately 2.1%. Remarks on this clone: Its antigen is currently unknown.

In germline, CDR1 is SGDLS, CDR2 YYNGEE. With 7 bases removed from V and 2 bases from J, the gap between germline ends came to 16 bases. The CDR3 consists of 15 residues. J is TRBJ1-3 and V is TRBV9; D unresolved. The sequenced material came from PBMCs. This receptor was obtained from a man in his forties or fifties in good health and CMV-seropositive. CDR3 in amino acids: CASGSPSIAGNTIYF. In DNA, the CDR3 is TGTGCCAGCGGTTCCCCTTCGATAGCTGGAAACACCATATATTTT.